This TCR beta chain emerged from a study of shared clonotypes between healthy human individuals. About the study: Three plates each covered CD4 naive and memory; CD8 naive two, CD8 memory one.

All participating donors were Caucasian adults from Nashville, Tennessee. The V and J ends lost 0 bases and 3 bases, in that order; junction bases with no gene match: 2. Germline CDR1 and CDR2: SGHTA and FQGTGA. The CDR3 runs to 15 residues. On this clone itself: The antigen remains undetermined. In the same sample, other DNA sequences code for this CDR3.

Using about 220 ng DNA, approximately 30,000 T cell genomes, the sorted-subset replicate PCRs were run. TCRdb keeps only in-frame clones here, not all; method: immunoSEQ multiplex PCR. This sample yields some 2.4 million clones, of which 90% to 95% are seen a single time; 0.36% belongs to the top ten. Points from the study as a whole: Rarefaction revealed incomplete sorted-subset sequencing despite large depth.

This clonotype was sampled from a man aged 18 to 30 in good health. Some clones in this sample may be carry-over from other donors' samples. The rearrangement joins TRBV7-3 to TRBJ2-3; 8 positions match TRBD2. The sample was naive CD4+ T cells from PBMCs. The subset here: CD45RA+ positively selected. CDR3 amino acids: CASSLTAGVTDTQYF. The CDR3 coding sequence is TGTGCCAGCAGCTTAACAGCGGGAGTGACAGATACGCAGTATTTT.